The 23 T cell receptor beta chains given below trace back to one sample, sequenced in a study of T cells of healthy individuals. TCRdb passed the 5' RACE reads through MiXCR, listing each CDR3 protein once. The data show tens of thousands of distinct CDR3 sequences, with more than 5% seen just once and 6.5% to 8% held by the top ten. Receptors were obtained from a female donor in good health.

DNA of the CDR3: TGTGCCAGCAGCTTAGGAGCGGGTTCAGATACGCAGTATTTT. Translating it yields CASSLGAGSDTQYF. This chain connects TRBV7-2 to TRBJ2-3; D is possibly TRBD2 (6 bases). The CDR3 spans 14 residues. V shed 1 base and J shed 4 bases, with 9 bases lying between them. The germline V gene has CDR1 SGHTA and CDR2 FQGNSA.

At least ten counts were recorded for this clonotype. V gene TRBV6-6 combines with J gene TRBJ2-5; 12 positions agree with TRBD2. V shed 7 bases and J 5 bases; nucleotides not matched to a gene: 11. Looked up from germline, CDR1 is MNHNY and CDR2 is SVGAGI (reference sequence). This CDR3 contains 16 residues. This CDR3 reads CASTKLAGGRRETQYF. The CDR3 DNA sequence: TGTGCCAGCACCAAGCTAGCGGGAGGGCGTCGGGAGACCCAGTACTTC.

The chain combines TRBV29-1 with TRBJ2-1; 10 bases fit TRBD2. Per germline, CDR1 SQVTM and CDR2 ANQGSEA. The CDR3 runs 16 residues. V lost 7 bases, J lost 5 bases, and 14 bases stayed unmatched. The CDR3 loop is CSAEGLAGENNNEQFF. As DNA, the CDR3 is TGCAGCGCCGAGGGGCTAGCGGGAGAAAATAACAATGAGCAGTTCTTC.

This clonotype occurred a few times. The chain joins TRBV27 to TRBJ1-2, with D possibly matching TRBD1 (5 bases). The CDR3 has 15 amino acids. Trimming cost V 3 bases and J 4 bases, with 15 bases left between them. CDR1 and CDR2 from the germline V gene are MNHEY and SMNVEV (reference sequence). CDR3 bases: TGTGCCAGCAGTTTTCGCCCGACAGCCGGCTATGGCTACACCTTC. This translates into CASSFRPTAGYGYTF.

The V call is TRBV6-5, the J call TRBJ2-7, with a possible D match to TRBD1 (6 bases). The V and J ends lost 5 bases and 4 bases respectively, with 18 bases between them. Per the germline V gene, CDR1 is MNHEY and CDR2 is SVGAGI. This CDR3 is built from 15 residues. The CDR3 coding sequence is TGTGCCAGCAGTCCTATCGGGACATCCCCTTACGAGCAGTACTTC. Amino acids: CASSPIGTSPYEQYF.

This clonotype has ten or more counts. CDR3 sequence reads: CASSLRTVNTEAFF. In nucleotides, the CDR3 is TGTGCCAGCAGCTTACGGACGGTGAACACTGAAGCTTTCTTT. The chain has TRBV11-2 and TRBJ1-1; D not certain. V lost 2 bases and J 0 bases, leaving 7 bases between the germline ends. This CDR3 region has 14 residues. CDR1 is SGHAT, CDR2 FQNNGV, per germline.

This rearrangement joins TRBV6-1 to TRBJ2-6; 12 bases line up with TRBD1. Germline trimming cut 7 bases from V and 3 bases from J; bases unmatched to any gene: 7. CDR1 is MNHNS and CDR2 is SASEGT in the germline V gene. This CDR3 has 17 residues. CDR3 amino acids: CASNPGTGGLGANVLTF. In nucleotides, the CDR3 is TGTGCCAGCAACCCAGGGACAGGGGGCCTTGGGGCCAACGTCCTGACTTTC.

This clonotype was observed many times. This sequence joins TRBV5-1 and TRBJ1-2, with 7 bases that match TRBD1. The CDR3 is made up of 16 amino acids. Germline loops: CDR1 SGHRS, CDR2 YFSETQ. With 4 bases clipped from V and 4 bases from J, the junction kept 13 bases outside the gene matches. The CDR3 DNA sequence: TGCGCCAGCAGCCCGGGACAGCCGCTCGGTGGCTATGGCTACACCTTC. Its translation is CASSPGQPLGGYGYTF.

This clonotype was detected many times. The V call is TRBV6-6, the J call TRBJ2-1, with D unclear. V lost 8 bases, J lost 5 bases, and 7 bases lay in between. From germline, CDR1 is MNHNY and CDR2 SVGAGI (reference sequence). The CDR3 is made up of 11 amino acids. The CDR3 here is CASWAHNEQFF. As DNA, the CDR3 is TGTGCCAGCTGGGCACACAATGAGCAGTTCTTC.

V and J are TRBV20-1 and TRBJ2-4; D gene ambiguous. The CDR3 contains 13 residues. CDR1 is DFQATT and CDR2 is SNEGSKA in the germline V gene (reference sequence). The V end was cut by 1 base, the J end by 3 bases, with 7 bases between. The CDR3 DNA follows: TGCAGTGCTAGAGGTGGCAACAAAAACATTCAGTACTTC. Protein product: CSARGGNKNIQYF.

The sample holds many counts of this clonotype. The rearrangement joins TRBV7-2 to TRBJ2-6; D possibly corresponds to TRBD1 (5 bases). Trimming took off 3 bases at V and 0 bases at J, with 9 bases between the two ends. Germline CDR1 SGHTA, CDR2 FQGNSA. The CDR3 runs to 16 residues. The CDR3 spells CASSFDSNSGANVLTF. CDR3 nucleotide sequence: TGTGCCAGCAGCTTTGACAGTAACTCTGGGGCCAACGTCCTGACTTTC.

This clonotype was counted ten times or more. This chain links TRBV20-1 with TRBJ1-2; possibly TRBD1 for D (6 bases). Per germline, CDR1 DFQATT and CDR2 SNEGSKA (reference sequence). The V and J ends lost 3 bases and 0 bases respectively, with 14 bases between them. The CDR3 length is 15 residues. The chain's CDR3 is CSASPRGLANYGYTF. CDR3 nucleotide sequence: TGCAGTGCTAGCCCTAGGGGGTTGGCTAACTATGGCTACACCTTC.

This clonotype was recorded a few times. The CDR3 nucleotides read TGTGCCAGCAGCTTTGAAGGGGCCAGGGGCTACACCTTC. It translates to CASSFEGARGYTF. The chain recombines TRBV7-2 with TRBJ1-2, with a weak D call TRBD1 (5 bases). This CDR3 has 13 residues. The germline V and J ends were trimmed by 3 bases and 8 bases, with 13 bases remaining between them. Germline lookup yields CDR1 SGHTA and CDR2 FQGNSA.

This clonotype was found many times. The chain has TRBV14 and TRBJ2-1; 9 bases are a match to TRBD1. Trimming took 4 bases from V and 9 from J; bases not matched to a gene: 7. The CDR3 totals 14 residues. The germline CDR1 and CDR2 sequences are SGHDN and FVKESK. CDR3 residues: CASSPRDRVIEQFF. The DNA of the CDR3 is TGTGCCAGCAGCCCTAGGGACAGGGTTATTGAGCAGTTCTTC. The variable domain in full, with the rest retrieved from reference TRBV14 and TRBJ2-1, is EAGVTQFPSHSVIEKGQTVTLRCDPISGHDNLYWYRRVMGKEIKFLLHFVKESKQDESGMPNNRFLAERTGGTYSTLKVQPAELEDSGVYFCASSPRDRVIEQFFGPGTRLTVL.

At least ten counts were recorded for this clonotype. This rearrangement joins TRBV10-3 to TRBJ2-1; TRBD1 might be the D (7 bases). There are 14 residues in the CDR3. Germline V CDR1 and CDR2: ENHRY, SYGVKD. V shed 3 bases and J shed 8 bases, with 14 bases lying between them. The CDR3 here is CAISERLGGDEQFF. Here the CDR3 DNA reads TGTGCCATCAGTGAACGACTAGGGGGCGATGAGCAGTTCTTC.

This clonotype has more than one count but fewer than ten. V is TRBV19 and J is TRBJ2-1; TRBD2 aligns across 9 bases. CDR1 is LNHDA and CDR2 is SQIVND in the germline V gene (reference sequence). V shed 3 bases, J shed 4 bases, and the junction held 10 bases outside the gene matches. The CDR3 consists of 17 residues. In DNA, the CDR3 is TGTGCCAGTAGTATGCTTCGGGGTAGCGGGAGTTACAATGAGCAGTTCTTC. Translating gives CASSMLRGSGSYNEQFF.

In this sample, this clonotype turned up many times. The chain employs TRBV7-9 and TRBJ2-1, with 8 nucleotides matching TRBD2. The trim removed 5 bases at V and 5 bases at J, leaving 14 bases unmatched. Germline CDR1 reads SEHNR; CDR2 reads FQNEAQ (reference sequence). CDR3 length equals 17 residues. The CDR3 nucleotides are TGTGCCAGCAGCGTAGGCCCGCGACTAGCGTTTAACAATGAGCAGTTCTTC. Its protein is CASSVGPRLAFNNEQFF.

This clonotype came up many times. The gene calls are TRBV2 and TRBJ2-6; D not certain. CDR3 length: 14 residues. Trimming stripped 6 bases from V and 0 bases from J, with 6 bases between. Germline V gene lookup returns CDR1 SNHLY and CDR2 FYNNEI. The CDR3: CASRENSGANVLTF. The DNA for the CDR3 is TGTGCCAGCAGGGAGAACTCTGGGGCCAACGTCCTGACTTTC.

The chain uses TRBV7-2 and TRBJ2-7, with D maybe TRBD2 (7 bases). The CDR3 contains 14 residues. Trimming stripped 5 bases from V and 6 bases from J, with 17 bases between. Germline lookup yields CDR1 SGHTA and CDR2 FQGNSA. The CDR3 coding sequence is TGTGCCAGCAGCCAGGGGAGGGAGCGACCCGAGCAGTACTTC. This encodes CASSQGRERPEQYF.

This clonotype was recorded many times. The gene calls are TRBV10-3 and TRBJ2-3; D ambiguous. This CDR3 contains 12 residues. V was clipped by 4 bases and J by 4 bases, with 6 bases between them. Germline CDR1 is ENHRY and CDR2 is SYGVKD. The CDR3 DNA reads TGTGCCATCAGTGCCTTCGCAGATACGCAGTATTTT. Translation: CAISAFADTQYF.

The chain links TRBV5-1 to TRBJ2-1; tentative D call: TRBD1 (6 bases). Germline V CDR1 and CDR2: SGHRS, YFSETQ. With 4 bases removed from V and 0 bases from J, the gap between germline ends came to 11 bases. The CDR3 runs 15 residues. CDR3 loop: CASSATGSSYNEQFF. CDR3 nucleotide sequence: TGCGCCAGCAGCGCCACAGGGAGCTCCTACAATGAGCAGTTCTTC.

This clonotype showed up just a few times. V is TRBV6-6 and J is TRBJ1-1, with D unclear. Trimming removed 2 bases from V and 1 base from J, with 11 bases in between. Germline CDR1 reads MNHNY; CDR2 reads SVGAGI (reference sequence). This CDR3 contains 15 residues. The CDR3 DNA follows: TGTGCCAGCAGTTACAGCTACCGGGGGAACACTGAAGCTTTCTTT. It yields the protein CASSYSYRGNTEAFF.

Here the CDR3 DNA reads TGTGCCAGCAGCCCCCCGGGACTAGCTGTCCATGAGCAGTTCTTC. It yields the protein CASSPPGLAVHEQFF. The chain couples TRBV14 to TRBJ2-1; 9 bases are a match to TRBD2. CDR3 length: 15 residues. Trimming cost V 4 bases and J 8 bases; bases outside gene matches: 9. Germline CDR1 SGHDN, CDR2 FVKESK.